This TCR beta chain was identified during a study of T cell responses to AZD1222 COVID-19 vaccine. Whole-study findings and limits: Donors were largely white British and mainly female; clonal diversity was possibly underestimated. Vaccine-associated CD4 TCRs ranged over spike, dominating at 160-218 and 743-854. No day 14 peak samples; only post-peak repertoires were characterized.

Germline assignment: CDR1 SGHRS and CDR2 YFSETQ. CDR3 length equals 18 residues. After removal of 0 bases from V and 2 bases from J, the junction contained 11 bases not matched to a gene. Pooling of second doses given at about 4 or about 12 weeks was done. Only in-frame clones appear in the TCRdb table, and some are missing; sequencing was by immunoSEQ multiplex PCR. Of about 69,000 clones listed, less than 85% are singletons. About this clone: Antigen unknown.

The sequencing used peripheral blood, collected 28 days after the second AZD1222 dose. This TCR was recovered from an adult who received the AZD1222 COVID-19 vaccine. This chain connects TRBV5-1 to TRBJ1-2; 9 nucleotides align to TRBD1. This chain's CDR3 is CASSLAGTGIGGNYGYTF. CDR3 nucleotides: TGCGCCAGCAGCTTGGCCGGGACAGGGATAGGAGGAAACTATGGCTACACCTTC.